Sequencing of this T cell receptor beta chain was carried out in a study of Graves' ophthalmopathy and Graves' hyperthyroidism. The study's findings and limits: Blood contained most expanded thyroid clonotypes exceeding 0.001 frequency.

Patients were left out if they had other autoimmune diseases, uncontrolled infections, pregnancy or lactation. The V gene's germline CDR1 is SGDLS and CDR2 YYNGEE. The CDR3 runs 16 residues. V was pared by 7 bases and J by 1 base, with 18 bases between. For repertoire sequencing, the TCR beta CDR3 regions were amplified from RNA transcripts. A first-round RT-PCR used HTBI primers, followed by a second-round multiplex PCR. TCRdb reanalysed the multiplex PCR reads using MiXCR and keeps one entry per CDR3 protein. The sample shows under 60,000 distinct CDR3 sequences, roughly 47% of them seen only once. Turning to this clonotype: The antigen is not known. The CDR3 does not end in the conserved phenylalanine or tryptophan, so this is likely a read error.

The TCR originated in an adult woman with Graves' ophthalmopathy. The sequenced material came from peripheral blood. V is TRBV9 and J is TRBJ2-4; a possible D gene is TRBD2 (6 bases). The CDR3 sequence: CASGPGLSKAKNIQYV. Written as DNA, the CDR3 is TGTGCCAGCGGCCCGGGACTCAGCAAGGCCAAAAACATTCAGTACGTC.